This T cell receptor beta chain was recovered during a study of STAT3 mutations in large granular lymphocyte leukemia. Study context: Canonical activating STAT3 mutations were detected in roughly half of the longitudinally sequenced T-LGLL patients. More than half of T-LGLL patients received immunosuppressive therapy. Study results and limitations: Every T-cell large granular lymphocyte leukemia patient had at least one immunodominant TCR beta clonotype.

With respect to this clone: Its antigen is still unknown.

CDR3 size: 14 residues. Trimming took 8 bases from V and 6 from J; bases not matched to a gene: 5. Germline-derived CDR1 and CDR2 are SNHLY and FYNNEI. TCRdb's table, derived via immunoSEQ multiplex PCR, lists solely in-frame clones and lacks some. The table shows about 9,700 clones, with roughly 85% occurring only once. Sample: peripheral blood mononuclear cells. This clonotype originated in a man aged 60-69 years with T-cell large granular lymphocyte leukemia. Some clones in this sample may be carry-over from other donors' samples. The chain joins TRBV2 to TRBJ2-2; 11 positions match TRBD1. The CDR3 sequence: CASAGTGGSGELFF. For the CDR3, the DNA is TGTGCCAGCGCTGGGACAGGGGGATCCGGGGAGCTGTTTTTT.